The 24 T cell receptor beta chains below come from one sample, sequenced in a study of T cells after yellow fever vaccination. TCRdb redid the calling of the 5' RACE reads with MiXCR, one entry per CDR3 protein. The sample has some 32,000 distinct CDR3 sequences, around 4.3% seen once; the top ten hold under 55%. Sample: CD8+ T cells sorted from PBMCs, taken 5 days after the yellow fever booster vaccination. The receptor set was obtained from a man younger than 45 who received the YFV17D yellow fever vaccine.

V is TRBV6-7 and J is TRBJ2-5, with 7 bases aligning to TRBD2. TRBV6-7 is marked as an open reading frame, function uncertain. The CDR3 loop spans 15 amino acids. The CDR3 DNA sequence: TGTGCTAGAGAAGGACGGTGGGAGGGAGGTGAGACCCAGTACTTC. The encoded protein is CAREGRWEGGETQYF.

This clonotype appeared many times. This chain uses TRBV4-3 with TRBJ2-3, with 9 nucleotides matching TRBD1. CDR1 and CDR2 (germline): LGHNA, YSLEER. The CDR3 runs to 16 residues. V trimming: 0 bases; J trimming: 6 bases; junction bases outside the gene matches: 7. The CDR3 region is CASSQEGGGTGDTQYF. CDR3 coding DNA: TGCGCCAGCAGCCAAGAAGGGGGGGGGACAGGGGATACGCAGTATTTT.

This clonotype was recorded many times. The chain employs TRBV5-5 and TRBJ2-1; 13 positions match TRBD2. The CDR3 spans 17 residues. V lost 4 bases and J lost 6; bases outside the gene matches: 10. Germline CDR1 SGHKS, CDR2 YYEKEE (reference sequence). The CDR3 is CASSTRTSGSYPNEQFF. The CDR3 region has the DNA TGTGCCAGCAGCACAAGGACTAGCGGGAGCTATCCCAATGAGCAGTTCTTC.

The sample holds many counts of this clonotype. This chain uses TRBV14 with TRBJ2-1, with TRBD2 identical over 7 bases. Per the germline V gene, CDR1 is SGHDN and CDR2 is FVKESK. CDR3 length equals 15 residues. Trimming cost V 5 bases and J 10 bases; bases outside gene matches: 14. The CDR3 DNA follows: TGTGCCAGCAGCTACTTAGCGGGCCCGGGTCAGGAGCAGTTCTTC. Protein: CASSYLAGPGQEQFF. The full variable domain, rest sourced from reference TRBV14 and TRBJ2-1, is EAGVTQFPSHSVIEKGQTVTLRCDPISGHDNLYWYRRVMGKEIKFLLHFVKESKQDESGMPNNRFLAERTGGTYSTLKVQPAELEDSGVYFCASSYLAGPGQEQFFGPGTRLTVL.

This clonotype was seen repeatedly, ten times or more. This chain links TRBV19 with TRBJ2-7; D ambiguous. Germline assignment: CDR1 LNHDA and CDR2 SQIVND (reference sequence). Trimming took 3 bases from V and 5 from J, leaving 14 bases between them. The CDR3 contains 14 residues. Here the CDR3 reads CASSMASLWDEQYF. The CDR3, as DNA: TGTGCCAGTAGTATGGCCTCCCTATGGGACGAGCAGTACTTC.

This clonotype was detected ten times or more. The chain is built from TRBV4-3 and TRBJ2-2; D is unresolved. V was trimmed by 1 base and J by 3 bases, leaving 6 bases between them. Germline CDR1 reads LGHNA; CDR2 reads YSLEER. The CDR3 totals 14 residues. The CDR3 bases are TGCGCCAGCAGCCAAGGTTCAGACACCGGGGAGCTGTTTTTT. It encodes CASSQGSDTGELFF.

This clonotype was detected many times. This chain links TRBV20-1 with TRBJ2-5; the D call may be TRBD1 or TRBD2 (5 bases each). The V end was cut by 0 bases, the J end by 5 bases, with 19 bases between. CDR1 is DFQATT and CDR2 is SNEGSKA in the germline V gene (reference sequence). CDR3 length: 16 residues. CDR3 sequence reads: CSARDRDGTWGETQYF. As DNA, the CDR3 is TGCAGTGCTAGAGATCGGGACGGAACATGGGGGGAGACCCAGTACTTC.

The sample holds many counts of this clonotype. The chain carries TRBV7-6 and TRBJ2-3; D remains unclear. Germline assignment: CDR1 SGHVS and CDR2 FNYEAQ. The CDR3 sequence is 12 residues long. The V and J ends lost 7 bases and 2 bases respectively, with 7 bases between them. The DNA for the CDR3 is TGTGCCAGCACACAGACCACAGATACGCAGTATTTT. It codes for CASTQTTDTQYF. Full variable domain (missing parts from reference TRBV7-6 and TRBJ2-3): GAGVSQSPRYKVTKRGQDVALRCDPISGHVSLYWYRQALGQGPEFLTYFNYEAQQDKSGLPNDRFSAERPEGSISTLTIQRTEQRDSAMYRCASTQTTDTQYFGPGTRLTVL.

This clonotype has ten or more counts. The chain has TRBV4-2 and TRBJ1-3; the D is unclear. The CDR3 contains 15 residues. Germline V lookup: CDR1 LGHNA, CDR2 YNFKEQ. Trimming took 0 bases from V and 4 from J, leaving 10 bases between them. Written as DNA, the CDR3 is TGTGCCAGCAGCCAAGAGTGGGCATCCGGAAACACCATATATTTT. Encoded protein: CASSQEWASGNTIYF.

This clonotype was recorded many times. The chain combines TRBV4-3 with TRBJ1-1, with 8 bases lining up with TRBD1. Per the germline V gene, CDR1 is LGHNA and CDR2 is YSLEER. The CDR3 covers 14 residues. With 0 bases clipped from V and 5 bases from J, the junction kept 2 bases outside the gene matches. The CDR3 DNA sequence: TGCGCCAGCAGCCAAGAACAGGGGGTGACTGAAGCTTTCTTT. Its translation is CASSQEQGVTEAFF.

This clonotype was seen many times. The V and J genes are TRBV7-9 and TRBJ2-1, with unresolved D. V shed 5 bases and J shed 0 bases, with 14 bases lying between them. CDR3 length: 16 residues. The germline V gene encodes CDR1 SEHNR and CDR2 FQNEAQ (reference sequence). The CDR3 coding sequence is TGTGCCAGCAGCCCATACGGGTCCAGCTCCTACAATGAGCAGTTCTTC. It encodes CASSPYGSSSYNEQFF.

This clonotype has ten or more counts. The rearrangement links TRBV29-1 to TRBJ2-7; D might be TRBD2 (6 bases). Germline CDR1 reads SQVTM; CDR2 reads ANQGSEA. V gave up 0 bases and J gave up 2 bases, with 11 bases separating them. The CDR3 consists of 14 residues. The CDR3 loop reads CSVEEGREAYEQYF. The CDR3, as DNA: TGCAGCGTTGAAGAGGGTAGGGAGGCCTACGAGCAGTACTTC.

Many counts were recorded for this clonotype. V is TRBV25-1 and J is TRBJ2-2; no firm D call. The CDR3 runs 15 residues. Trimming shortened V by 0 bases and J by 0 bases, and 5 bases separated the two germline ends. Germline V gene data show CDR1 as MGHDK and CDR2 as SYGVNS. The CDR3 protein is CASSEYSSNTGELFF. The CDR3 DNA reads TGTGCCAGCAGTGAATACAGCTCGAACACCGGGGAGCTGTTTTTT.

At least ten counts were recorded for this clonotype. This chain uses TRBV3-1 with TRBJ1-2; 10 bases agree with TRBD1. Germline trimming cut 4 bases from V and 6 bases from J; bases unmatched to any gene: 11. Germline CDR1 LGHDT, CDR2 YNNKEL (reference sequence). The CDR3 runs 16 residues. The CDR3 reads CASSPQVWDRGNGYTF. CDR3 nucleotides: TGTGCCAGCAGCCCACAGGTCTGGGACAGGGGAAATGGCTACACCTTC.

This clonotype came up many times. V and J are TRBV12-3 or TRBV12-4 and TRBJ2-2; a possible D gene is TRBD1 (6 bases). Trimming removed 4 bases from V and 4 bases from J, with 13 bases in between. This CDR3 contains 15 residues. CDR3 sequence reads: CASSYPGHLTGELFF. CDR3 DNA: TGTGCCAGCAGTTATCCGGGACACCTCACCGGGGAGCTGTTTTTT.

This clonotype was recorded at least ten times. The chain couples TRBV29-1 to TRBJ2-1; 9 bases match TRBD2. Germline loops: CDR1 SQVTM, CDR2 ANQGSEA. CDR3 length equals 12 residues. The V segment lost 6 bases and the J segment 9 bases; nucleotides outside the gene matches: 6. The CDR3 bases are TGCAGCGTGGCTAGCGGGGTGGGTGAGCAGTTCTTC. This encodes CSVASGVGEQFF.

The sample holds many counts of this clonotype. The chain couples TRBV7-6 to TRBJ2-5; no clear D. Germline assignment: CDR1 SGHVS and CDR2 FNYEAQ. Trimming left V 2 bases short and J 2 bases short, with 9 bases between. This CDR3 has 14 residues. Here the CDR3 DNA reads TGTGCCAGCAGCTTATCAGCGCTTCAAGAGACCCAGTACTTC. The encoded protein is CASSLSALQETQYF.

The chain joins TRBV7-6 to TRBJ2-1; 11 bases are a match to TRBD2. The germline CDR1 and CDR2 sequences are SGHVS and FNYEAQ. The V and J ends lost 4 bases and 6 bases, in that order; junction bases with no gene match: 14. The CDR3 is 18 residues long. CDR3 residues: CASSWDRLGTSGLNEQFF. The CDR3 region has the DNA TGTGCCAGCAGCTGGGACAGGTTAGGGACTAGCGGTCTCAATGAGCAGTTCTTC.

This clonotype was counted many times. CDR3 nucleotides: TGTGCCAGCAGCCAGTGGAGGACAGCAAACACCGGGGAGCTGTTTTTT. This translates into CASSQWRTANTGELFF. The V call is TRBV14, the J call TRBJ2-2, with D tentatively TRBD1 (6 bases). Germline V gene data show CDR1 as SGHDN and CDR2 as FVKESK. This CDR3 comprises 16 residues. The V and J ends lost 3 bases and 2 bases respectively, with 13 bases between them.

This clonotype was counted many times. The chain couples TRBV19 to TRBJ1-1; 7 bases are shared with TRBD1. The germline gives CDR1 LNHDA, CDR2 SQIVND (reference sequence). There are 14 residues in the CDR3. Germline trimming cut 7 bases from V and 5 bases from J; bases unmatched to any gene: 10. The CDR3 sequence: CASTPGQGETEAFF. Here the CDR3 DNA reads TGTGCCAGTACCCCTGGCCAGGGGGAGACTGAAGCTTTCTTT.

This clonotype showed up many times. The chain employs TRBV7-2 and TRBJ2-1; the D gene is possibly TRBD2 (6 bases). V was pared by 3 bases and J by 6 bases, with 12 bases between. The CDR3 runs 14 residues. The germline V gene encodes CDR1 SGHTA and CDR2 FQGNSA. The CDR3 DNA sequence: TGTGCCAGCAGCTTTGGGGGGACGGCCAATGAGCAGTTCTTC. It yields the protein CASSFGGTANEQFF.

This clonotype appeared many times. The chain couples TRBV6-5 to TRBJ2-1, with TRBD2 as a possible D gene (5 bases). This CDR3 comprises 19 residues. Germline CDR1 MNHEY, CDR2 SVGAGI. Trimming removed 0 bases at V and 6 bases at J, with 24 bases between. The chain's CDR3 is CASSYSVAGLLPKVNEQFF. In nucleotides, the CDR3 is TGTGCCAGCAGTTACTCTGTCGCGGGCCTATTACCAAAGGTCAATGAGCAGTTCTTC.

This clonotype was observed at least ten times. V is TRBV6-5 and J is TRBJ2-5; 12 bases agree with TRBD2. The germline gives CDR1 MNHEY, CDR2 SVGAGI. The CDR3 length is 17 residues. V shed 2 bases, J shed 4 bases, and the junction held 8 bases outside the gene matches. CDR3 sequence (DNA): TGTGCCAGCAGTTACGATCACCCGGGACTAGCGGGAGAGACCCAGTACTTC. Translation gives CASSYDHPGLAGETQYF.

This clonotype occurred many times. The rearrangement links TRBV20-1 to TRBJ2-3, with D possibly being TRBD2 (5 bases). The CDR3 has 15 amino acids. Per the germline V gene, CDR1 is DFQATT and CDR2 is SNEGSKA (reference sequence). V was clipped by 6 bases and J by 0 bases, with 16 bases between them. CDR3 sequence reads: CSAEAAGLSTDTQYF. The CDR3 DNA reads TGCAGTGCCGAGGCAGCCGGACTTAGCACAGATACGCAGTATTTT.